This section outlines one T cell receptor beta chain sequence together with its context. Its matching antigen is unknown. The data are from a study of shared clonotypes between healthy human individuals. Findings of the study overall: Researchers found naive subsets generally carried larger estimated richness than memory subsets. Sampling included only blood; tissue repertoires likely differ. Non-shared clonotypes displayed generation probabilities falling below those of clonotypes present in all four donors.

Assay runs were performed at deep level. Assay used: immunoSEQ multiplex PCR; TCRdb lists only in-frame clones, some missing. This table has around 720,000 clones, roughly 72% appearing once. Germline-derived CDR1 and CDR2 are GTSNPN and SVGIG (reference sequence). This CDR3 spans 16 amino acids. Trimming took off 3 bases at V and 5 bases at J, with 19 bases between the two ends. The receptor comes from a woman in her 30s in good health. The V call is TRBV30, the J call TRBJ1-4, with D unclear. The sample taken for sequencing was memory CD4+ T cells sorted from blood. Documented subset: CD45RA-negative fraction. The CDR3 protein is CAWSILNLVSNEKLFF. The CDR3, as DNA: TGTGCCTGGAGCATACTGAATCTGGTATCAAATGAAAAACTGTTTTTT.